Listed below are T cell receptor beta chains from one sample, sequenced in a study of blood T cell repertoires in COVID-19. Profiled with immunoSEQ multiplex PCR; TCRdb holds only in-frame clones, not every one. Among 200,000 or so clones listed, over 75% were seen once. The sample taken for sequencing was peripheral blood. The source is a woman in her thirties or forties who had recovered from COVID-19. Each CDR3 is given with its conserved first and last residue. The D gene is left open where the match is weak. Size tells how often a clone was seen (once, few, many) or the class of an expanded clone, and some rows leave it out.

d_call j_call clone_size v_call cdr3_aa cdr3_nt
TRBD1 TRBJ1-2 . TRBV6-5 CASSYSGTGGYGYTF TGTGCCAGCAGTTACTCAGGGACAGGGGGCTATGGCTACACCTTC
. TRBJ1-1 . TRBV28 CASSTPPRTENTEAFF TGTGCCAGCAGTACACCCCCCAGGACAGAGAACACTGAAGCTTTCTTT
. TRBJ2-2 . TRBV19 CASNQYTGELFF TGTGCCAGTAATCAGTACACCGGGGAGCTGTTTTTT
. TRBJ2-5 . TRBV18 CASSPYGATSQETQYF TGTGCCAGCTCACCTTATGGGGCTACCTCCCAAGAGACCCAGTACTTC
. TRBJ2-3 . TRBV5-1 CASSLGSYSDTQYF TGCGCCAGCAGCTTGGGTTCTTACTCAGATACGCAGTATTTT
. TRBJ2-3 . TRBV10-3 CAIRGGLDTQYF TGTGCCATCAGGGGGGGACTAGATACGCAGTATTTT
. TRBJ2-1 once TRBV28 CASSRAGHSYNEQFF TGTGCCAGCAGCCGAGCGGGACACTCATACAATGAGCAGTTCTTC
. TRBJ2-7 . TRBV11-2 CASSLDLAREQYF TGTGCCAGCAGCTTAGATTTGGCCCGCGAGCAGTACTTC
TRBD2 TRBJ2-7 . TRBV30 CAWSVLITSGRIHEQYF TGTGCCTGGAGTGTACTAATCACTAGCGGGAGGATCCACGAGCAGTACTTC
. TRBJ1-5 . TRBV28 CASTILSSDNQPQHF TGTGCCAGCACCATTTTGTCCAGTGACAATCAGCCCCAGCATTTT
. TRBJ2-3 . TRBV5-4 CASSPRDNRDTQYF TGTGCCAGCAGCCCACGGGACAACCGAGATACGCAGTATTTT
. TRBJ1-3 . TRBV28 CASSLTGYGNTIYF TGTGCCAGCAGCCTAACGGGATACGGAAACACCATATATTTT
. TRBJ2-1 . TRBV6-5 CASQDADYNEQFF TGTGCCAGCCAAGATGCAGATTACAATGAGCAGTTCTTC
TRBD2 TRBJ2-1 . TRBV2 CASSETSGNNEQFF TGTGCCAGCAGTGAAACTAGCGGGAACAATGAGCAGTTCTTC
. TRBJ1-4 . TRBV18 CASSPAANEKLFF TGTGCCAGCTCACCGGCAGCTAATGAAAAACTGTTTTTT
. TRBJ2-1 . TRBV6-2/TRBV6-3 CASSLDVYNEQFF TGTGCCAGCAGTCTAGACGTCTACAATGAGCAGTTCTTC
. TRBJ2-2 . TRBV13 CASSPDRTGELFF TGTGCCAGCAGCCCCGACAGGACCGGGGAGCTGTTTTTT
TRBD2 TRBJ2-3 . TRBV15 CATSVNSGSVADTQYF TGTGCCACCAGCGTAAATAGCGGGAGTGTCGCAGATACGCAGTATTTT
. TRBJ1-4 . TRBV6-1 CASSEIRGSGEKLFF TGTGCCAGCAGTGAGATAAGGGGCTCGGGTGAAAAACTGTTTTTT
. TRBJ1-5 . TRBV15 CATSNVKGGGLGSNQPQHF TGTGCCACCAGCAATGTGAAGGGTGGGGGCTTGGGAAGCAATCAGCCCCAGCATTTT